This T cell receptor beta chain derives from a study of blood T cell repertoires in COVID-19 (dated by TCRdb to 2020 to 2021). Concerning the study at large: Samples from collaborators originated in the United States, Italy and Spain and spanned both the acute and convalescent phases of COVID-19. The prospective study material was composed of cDNA or gDNA derived from T cells, B-cell-depleted T cells, or PBMCs. Deeply sampled blood TCRbeta repertoires from subjects exposed to, actively infected with, or recovered from COVID-19 were included in the dataset. A freely available public database, intended as a resource for researchers studying the immune response to SARS-CoV-2, is where the repertoires were released. The samples were drawn from two sources: the first 160 participants of the ongoing ImmuneRACE study, and fewer than 1,500 subjects contributed by 6 global collaborators. Sample metadata almost always included a de-identified subject ID, COVID-19 status, age in years and sex. HLA class I and class II types, where available, came from metadata supplied by the sample provider rather than from assay-based typing.

Points on this clone: The target of this receptor is not known. Base qualities are not recorded, but no much larger clone differs from it by a single base.

Whole blood was collected in K2EDTA tubes by collaborating institutions according to the institutions' own protocols. For TCRbeta analysis, collaborators shipped samples in one of three forms: frozen whole blood, isolated PBMCs, or DNA extracted from either of those sample types. TCRbeta CDR3 regions were amplified from genomic DNA using the immunoSEQ Assay, a bias-controlled multiplex PCR. The source study handled its data this way. Nucleated cell counts per sample were estimated from amplification of reference gene primers within the assay. Sequence reads were collapsed and filtered to measure the absolute abundance of every unique TCRbeta CDR3 rearrangement. For each sample, productive Simpson clonality was calculated as the square root of Simpson's diversity index across productive rearrangements. TCRdb took this table from immuneACCESS and kept in-frame rearrangements with V and J called. Such tables lack part of the clones; where checked against another copy, unresolved V genes explain under half of the gap, and the rest is unexplained. V, J and clone size were drawn from that table, and D and trimming were deduced from the DNA. The sample table lists fewer than 50,000 clones, roughly 77% of them with a count of one. Of the sample, roughly 35% is held by the ten largest clones.

CDR1 and CDR2 are drawn from the germline V gene: SGHVS, FQNEAQ. V has 5 bases trimmed and J has 2 bases trimmed; junction bases matching no gene number 13. Its CDR3 holds 17 amino acids, cysteine through phenylalanine. Just CDR3 DNA is preserved here, 51 bases in frame from base 1. Study-wide findings and limitations: Clinical and demographic metadata were provided uncurated, with the amount varying by source and participant.

Sequenced input: peripheral blood. The sequence is built from TRBV7-8 and TRBJ2-3; 7 of the junction bases match TRBD2. This sequence originates from a man at least 80 years old with active or convalescent COVID-19. The DNA sequence is TGTGCCAGCAGCCCAAGGGGAGCGGGATGGGACACAGATACGCAGTATTTT. Translated, this is CASSPRGAGWDTDTQYF.